Reported below is one T cell receptor beta chain. The antigen remains unidentified. MiXCR, run by TCRdb on the 5' RACE reads, gives a single entry per CDR3 protein. The data show tens of thousands of distinct CDR3 sequences, with about an eighth seen just once and approximately 2.5% held by the top ten. This record comes from a study of early T cells in non-severe SARS-CoV-2 infection. Looking at the study overall: Chains stayed unpaired after sequencing of bulk RNA from unsorted whole blood. Study results and caveats: Reliance on VDJdb matching favored anti-spike CD8 responses; private and CD4 specificities were missed.

V lost 7 bases to trimming and J lost 3 bases, with 20 bases between them. The CDR3 consists of 15 residues. Germline V gene sequence: CDR1 SQVTM, CDR2 ANQGSEA. The receptor's source is an adult who was a healthcare worker with PCR-confirmed SARS-CoV-2 infection or an uninfected control (not recorded which). The rearrangement joins TRBV29-1 to TRBJ2-3, with D perhaps matching TRBD2 (6 bases). What was sequenced was whole blood. The CDR3 loop is CSAAASGRMTDTQYF. As DNA, the CDR3 is TGCAGCGCCGCGGCGTCCGGGAGAATGACAGATACGCAGTATTTT.